Following are 14 T cell receptor beta chains from one sample sequenced in a study of technical replicates of blood from a few donors. The data were produced by immunoSEQ multiplex PCR, yet TCRdb's version contains in-frame clones alone and is incomplete. This sample has 100,000 or so clones, with nearly 96% found just once. The sample taken for sequencing was T cells isolated from PBMCs. Receptor source: a human donor in good health.

This rearrangement joins TRBV5-1 to TRBJ2-5; the match to TRBD1 covers 7 bases. The CDR3 extends over 14 amino acids. The J segment lost 2 bases and the V segment lost 1 base, leaving 2 bases of the junction unmatched. From germline, CDR1 is SGHRS and CDR2 YFSETQ. DNA of the CDR3: TGCGCCAGCAGCTTGTCGGGACAGCAAGAGACCCAGTACTTC. This codes for CASSLSGQQETQYF.

The chain couples TRBV7-6 to TRBJ2-3; 8 bases line up with TRBD2. CDR3 length: 15 amino acids. The trim removed 3 bases at V and 3 bases at J, leaving 5 bases unmatched. Germline assignment: CDR1 SGHVS and CDR2 FNYEAQ. The CDR3 loop is CASSFTSGLTDTQYF. The CDR3 DNA follows: TGTGCCAGCAGCTTCACTAGCGGATTGACAGATACGCAGTATTTT. The variable domain in full, completed from reference TRBV7-6 and TRBJ2-3, reads GAGVSQSPRYKVTKRGQDVALRCDPISGHVSLYWYRQALGQGPEFLTYFNYEAQQDKSGLPNDRFSAERPEGSISTLTIQRTEQRDSAMYRCASSFTSGLTDTQYFGPGTRLTVL.

The V gene is TRBV9, the J gene TRBJ2-1; D possibly corresponds to TRBD2 (6 bases). The length of the CDR3 is 13 residues. The V end lost 2 bases, the J end lost 12 bases, and 15 bases lay between the germline ends. CDR1 SGDLS and CDR2 YYNGEE come from the germline V gene. The CDR3 bases are TGTGCCAGCAGCGTGGGTGGGGGGACCCCGCAGTTCTTC. It translates to CASSVGGGTPQFF.

The V and J genes are TRBV21-1 and TRBJ2-1; TRBD2, as called in the table, went unchecked against the DNA. TRBV21-1 is a pseudogene. CDR3 size: 18 residues. CDR3 DNA: TGTGCCAGCAGCAAAGGGGGCCGGGAGGGAGTCCTTTACAATGAGCAGTTCTTC. Encoded protein: CASSKGGREGVLYNEQFF.

This rearrangement joins TRBV4-1 to TRBJ2-7, with 7 bases matching TRBD1. This CDR3 spans 15 amino acids. CDR1 is MGHRA, CDR2 YSYEKL, per germline. After removal of 1 base from V and 3 bases from J, the junction contained 6 bases not matched to a gene. The CDR3 DNA sequence: TGCGCCAGCAGCCAAGTTCAGACAGGGAACTACGAGCAGTACTTC. Translation: CASSQVQTGNYEQYF.

This clone was recorded only once. This chain connects TRBV4-1 to TRBJ2-1; perhaps TRBD2 as D (6 bases). The germline CDR1 and CDR2 sequences are MGHRA and YSYEKL. This CDR3 has 16 residues. With 2 bases removed from V and 2 bases from J, the gap between germline ends came to 13 bases. The CDR3 reads CASSQYRDWTYNEQFF. The CDR3 nucleotides are TGCGCCAGCAGCCAATACCGGGACTGGACCTACAATGAGCAGTTCTTC.

The V gene is TRBV28, the J gene TRBJ2-5; 7 nucleotides match TRBD1. From germline, CDR1 is MDHEN and CDR2 SYDVKM. CDR3 length: 11 residues. Unmatched junction bases numbered 7, after V lost 8 bases and J lost 10 bases. In DNA form, the CDR3 reads TGTGCCAGCCCGATTAGGACAGGCCAGTACTTC. Protein sequence: CASPIRTGQYF.

The chain employs TRBV10-3 and TRBJ1-3; 10 bases agree with TRBD1. This CDR3 has 19 amino acids. J lost 0 bases, V lost 3 bases, and 11 bases had no gene match. The germline gives CDR1 ENHRY, CDR2 SYGVKD. The CDR3 DNA reads as TGTGCCATCAGTGACGGGACAGGGGCTTTGGGGCTCTCTGGAAACACCATATATTTT. This translates into CAISDGTGALGLSGNTIYF.

CDR3 residues: CASSSGTGFAEQYF. The CDR3 DNA follows: TGTGCCAGCAGTAGCGGGACAGGGTTCGCCGAGCAGTACTTC. The chain is built from TRBV6-5 and TRBJ2-7, with 9 bases fitting TRBD1. The CDR3 consists of 14 residues. In germline, CDR1 is MNHEY, CDR2 SVGAGI. The ends lost 5 bases at V and 6 bases at J; junction bases unmatched: 8.

The chain has TRBV7-9 and TRBJ2-3; TRBD2 matches 14 bases. Germline V gene data show CDR1 as SEHNR and CDR2 as FQNEAQ (reference sequence). Trimming removed 5 bases from V and 6 bases from J; junction bases left unmatched: 7. This CDR3 region has 16 residues. The CDR3 here is CASSRLAGGHVDTQYF. The CDR3 nucleotides read TGTGCCAGCAGCAGACTAGCGGGGGGGCACGTGGATACGCAGTATTTT.

This chain connects TRBV6-1 to TRBJ1-1; unclear D gene. This CDR3 has 11 amino acids. The germline V and J ends were trimmed by 7 bases and 10 bases, with 13 bases remaining between them. The germline V gene encodes CDR1 MNHNS and CDR2 SASEGT. The CDR3 sequence: CASISRPVAFF. The CDR3 DNA follows: TGTGCCAGCATATCCCGTCCCGTAGCTTTCTTT.

The rearrangement joins TRBV5-5 to TRBJ1-2, with D maybe TRBD1 (6 bases). Germline lookup yields CDR1 SGHKS and CDR2 YYEKEE (reference sequence). The CDR3 loop spans 15 amino acids. V gave up 1 base and J gave up 8 bases, with 18 bases separating them. CDR3 loop: CASSLTSGEHRGYTF. CDR3 nucleotide sequence: TGTGCCAGCAGCTTGACCTCAGGGGAGCATAGAGGCTACACCTTC.

V gene TRBV27 combines with J gene TRBJ2-7; 8 nucleotides agree with TRBD1. V was pared by 8 bases and J by 4 bases, with 7 bases of the junction left unmatched. The CDR3 totals 13 residues. Germline loops: CDR1 MNHEY, CDR2 SMNVEV (reference sequence). This CDR3 is CASGWTGRYEQYF. The DNA of the CDR3 is TGTGCCAGCGGTTGGACAGGGAGGTACGAGCAGTACTTC.

The chain joins TRBV5-1 to TRBJ2-3, with 10 positions matching TRBD2. Germline loops: CDR1 SGHRS, CDR2 YFSETQ. This CDR3 has 16 residues. The trim removed 0 bases at V and 2 bases at J, leaving 3 bases unmatched. The CDR3 DNA is TGCGCCAGCAGCTTGGCCCTAGCGGGAGTCACAGATACGCAGTATTTT. It specifies CASSLALAGVTDTQYF.